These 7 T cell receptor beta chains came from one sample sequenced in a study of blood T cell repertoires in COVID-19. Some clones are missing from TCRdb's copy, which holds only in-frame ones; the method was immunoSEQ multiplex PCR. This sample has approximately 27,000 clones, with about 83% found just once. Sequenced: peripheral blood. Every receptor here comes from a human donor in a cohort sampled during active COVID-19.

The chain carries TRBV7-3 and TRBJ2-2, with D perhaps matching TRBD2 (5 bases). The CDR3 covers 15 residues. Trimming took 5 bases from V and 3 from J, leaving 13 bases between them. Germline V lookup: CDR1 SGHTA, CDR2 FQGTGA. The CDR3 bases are TGTGCCAGCAGCGAAAGGACTTCCCACACCGGGGAGCTGTTTTTT. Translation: CASSERTSHTGELFF.

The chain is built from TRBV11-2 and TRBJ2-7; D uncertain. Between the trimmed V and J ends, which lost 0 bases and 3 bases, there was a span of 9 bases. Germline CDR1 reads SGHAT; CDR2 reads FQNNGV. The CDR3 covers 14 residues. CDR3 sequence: CASSLDPHIYEQYF. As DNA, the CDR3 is TGTGCCAGCAGCTTAGACCCACACATCTACGAGCAGTACTTC.

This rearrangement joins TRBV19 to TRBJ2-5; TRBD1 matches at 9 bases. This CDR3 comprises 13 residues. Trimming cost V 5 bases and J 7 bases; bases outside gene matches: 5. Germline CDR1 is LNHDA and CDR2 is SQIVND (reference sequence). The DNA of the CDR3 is TGTGCCAGTAGTGTACAGGGGGCGGGGACCCAGTACTTC. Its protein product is CASSVQGAGTQYF.

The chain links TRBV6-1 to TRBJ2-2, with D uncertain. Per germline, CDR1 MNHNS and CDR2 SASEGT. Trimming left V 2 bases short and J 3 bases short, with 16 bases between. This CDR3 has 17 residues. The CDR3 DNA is TGTGCCAGCAGTGAAAATGCGTGGAGTAGTGACACCGGGGAGCTGTTTTTT. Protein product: CASSENAWSSDTGELFF.

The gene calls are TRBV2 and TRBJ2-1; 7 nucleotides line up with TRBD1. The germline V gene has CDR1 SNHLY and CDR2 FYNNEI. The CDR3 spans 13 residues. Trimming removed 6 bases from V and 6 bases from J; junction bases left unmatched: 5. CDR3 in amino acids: CASSSTGANEQFF. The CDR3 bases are TGTGCCAGCAGCTCAACAGGGGCCAATGAGCAGTTCTTC.

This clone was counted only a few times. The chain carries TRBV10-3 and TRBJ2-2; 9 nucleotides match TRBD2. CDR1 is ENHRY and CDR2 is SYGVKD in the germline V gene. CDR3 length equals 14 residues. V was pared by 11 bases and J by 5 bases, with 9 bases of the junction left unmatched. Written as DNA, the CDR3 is TGTGCCGCAACCGACCTAGCGGGGACCGGGGAGCTGTTTTTT. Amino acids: CAATDLAGTGELFF.

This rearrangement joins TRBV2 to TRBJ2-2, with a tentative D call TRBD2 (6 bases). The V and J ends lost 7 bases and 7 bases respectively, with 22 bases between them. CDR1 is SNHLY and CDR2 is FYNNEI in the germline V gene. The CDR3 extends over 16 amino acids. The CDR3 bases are TGTGCCAGCAACGAGCACCTTCTTGGGGGGAACGGGGAGCTGTTTTTT. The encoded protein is CASNEHLLGGNGELFF.